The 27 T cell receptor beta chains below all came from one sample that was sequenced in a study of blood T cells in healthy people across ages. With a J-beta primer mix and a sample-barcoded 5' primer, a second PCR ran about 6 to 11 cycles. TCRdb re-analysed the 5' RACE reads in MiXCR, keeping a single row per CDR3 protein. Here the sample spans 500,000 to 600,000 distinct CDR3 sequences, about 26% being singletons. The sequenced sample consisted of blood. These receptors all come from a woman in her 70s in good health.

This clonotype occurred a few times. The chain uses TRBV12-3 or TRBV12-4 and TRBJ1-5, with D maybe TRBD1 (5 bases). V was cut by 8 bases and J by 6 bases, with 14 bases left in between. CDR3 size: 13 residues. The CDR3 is CASGMGGGQPQHF. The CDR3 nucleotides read TGTGCCAGCGGGATGGGTGGGGGTCAGCCCCAGCATTTT.

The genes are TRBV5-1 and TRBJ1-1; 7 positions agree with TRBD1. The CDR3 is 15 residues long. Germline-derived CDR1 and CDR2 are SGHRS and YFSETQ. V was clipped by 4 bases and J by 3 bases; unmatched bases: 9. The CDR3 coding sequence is TGCGCCAGCAGCGCAAGGGGGCAACTTGACACTGAAGCTTTCTTT. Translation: CASSARGQLDTEAFF.

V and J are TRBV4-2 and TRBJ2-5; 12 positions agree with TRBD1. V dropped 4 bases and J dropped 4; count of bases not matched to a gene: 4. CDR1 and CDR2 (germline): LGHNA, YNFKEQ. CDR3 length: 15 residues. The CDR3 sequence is CASSLSGQGAETQYF. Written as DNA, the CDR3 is TGTGCCAGCAGCCTCTCGGGACAGGGGGCAGAGACCCAGTACTTC.

In DNA form, the CDR3 reads TGCAGTGCTAGAGACTATGGCGGGGGGCTCTACGAGCAGTACTTC. Its translation: CSARDYGGGLYEQYF. The rearrangement links TRBV20-1 to TRBJ2-7, with 8 bases lining up with TRBD2. Germline trimming cut 0 bases from V and 3 bases from J; bases unmatched to any gene: 7. CDR1 DFQATT and CDR2 SNEGSKA come from the germline V gene (reference sequence). CDR3 length: 15 amino acids.

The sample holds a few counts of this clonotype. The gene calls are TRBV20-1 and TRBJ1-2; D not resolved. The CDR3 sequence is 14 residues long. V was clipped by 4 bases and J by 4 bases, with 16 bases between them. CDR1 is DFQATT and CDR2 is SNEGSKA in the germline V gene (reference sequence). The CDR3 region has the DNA TGCAGTGCTACTTCCACGGGAGTATTCTATGGCTACACCTTC. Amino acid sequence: CSATSTGVFYGYTF.

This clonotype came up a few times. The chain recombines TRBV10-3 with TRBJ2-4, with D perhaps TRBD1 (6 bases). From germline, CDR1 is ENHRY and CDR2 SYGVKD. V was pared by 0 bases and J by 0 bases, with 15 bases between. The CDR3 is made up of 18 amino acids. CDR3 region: CAISESRTDPLAKNIQYF. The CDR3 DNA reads TGTGCCATCAGTGAGTCTAGGACAGACCCATTAGCCAAAAACATTCAGTACTTC.

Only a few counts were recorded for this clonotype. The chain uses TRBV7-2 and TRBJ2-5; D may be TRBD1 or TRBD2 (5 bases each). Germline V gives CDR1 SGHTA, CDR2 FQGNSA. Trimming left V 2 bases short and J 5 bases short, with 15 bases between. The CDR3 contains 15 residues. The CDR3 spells CASSLNGGFYETQYF. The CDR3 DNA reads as TGTGCCAGCAGCTTAAATGGGGGTTTCTATGAGACCCAGTACTTC. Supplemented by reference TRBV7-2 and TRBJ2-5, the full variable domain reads GAGVSQSPSNKVTEKGKDVELRCDPISGHTALYWYRQSLGQGLEFLIYFQGNSAPDKSGLPSDRFSAERTGGSVSTLTIQRTQQEDSAVYLCASSLNGGFYETQYFGPGTRLLVL.

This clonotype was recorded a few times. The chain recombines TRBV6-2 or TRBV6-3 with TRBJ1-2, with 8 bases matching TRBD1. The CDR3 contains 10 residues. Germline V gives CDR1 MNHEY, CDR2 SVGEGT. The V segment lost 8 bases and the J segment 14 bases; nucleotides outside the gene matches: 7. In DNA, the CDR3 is TGTGCCAGCGGAGACAGGGGAATAACCTTC. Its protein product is CASGDRGITF.

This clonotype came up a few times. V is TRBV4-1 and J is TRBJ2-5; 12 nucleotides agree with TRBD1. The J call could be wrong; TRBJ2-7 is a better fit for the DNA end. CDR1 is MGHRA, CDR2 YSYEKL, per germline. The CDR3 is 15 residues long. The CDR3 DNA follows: TGCGCCAGCAGCCAAGGGGACAGGGGGCTTTACGAGCAGTACTTC. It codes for CASSQGDRGLYEQYF.

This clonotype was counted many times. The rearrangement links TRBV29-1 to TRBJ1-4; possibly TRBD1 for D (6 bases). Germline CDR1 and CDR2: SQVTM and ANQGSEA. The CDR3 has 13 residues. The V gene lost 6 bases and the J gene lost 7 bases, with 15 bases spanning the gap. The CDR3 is CSVRSGGLEKLFF. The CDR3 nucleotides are TGCAGCGTACGGTCGGGGGGGCTTGAAAAACTGTTTTTT.

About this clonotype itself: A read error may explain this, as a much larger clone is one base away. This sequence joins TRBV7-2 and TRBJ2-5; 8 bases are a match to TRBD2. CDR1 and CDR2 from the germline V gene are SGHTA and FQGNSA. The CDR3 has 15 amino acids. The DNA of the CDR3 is TGTGCCAACAGCTTATCCGGGACTAGTCAAGAGACCCAGTACTTC. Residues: CANSLSGTSQETQYF.

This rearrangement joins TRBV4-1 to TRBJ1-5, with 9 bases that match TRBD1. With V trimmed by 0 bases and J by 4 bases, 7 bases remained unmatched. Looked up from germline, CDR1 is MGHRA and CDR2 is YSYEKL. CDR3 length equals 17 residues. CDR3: CASSQDPGQGRNQPQHF. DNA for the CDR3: TGCGCCAGCAGCCAAGATCCGGGACAGGGACGAAATCAGCCCCAGCATTTT.

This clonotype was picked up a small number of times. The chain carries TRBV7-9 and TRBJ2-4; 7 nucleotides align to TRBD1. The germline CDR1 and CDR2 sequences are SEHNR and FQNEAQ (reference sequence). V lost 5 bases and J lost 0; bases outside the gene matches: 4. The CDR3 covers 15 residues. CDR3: CASSPQGLAKNIQYF. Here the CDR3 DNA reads TGTGCCAGCAGCCCACAGGGGTTAGCCAAAAACATTCAGTACTTC.

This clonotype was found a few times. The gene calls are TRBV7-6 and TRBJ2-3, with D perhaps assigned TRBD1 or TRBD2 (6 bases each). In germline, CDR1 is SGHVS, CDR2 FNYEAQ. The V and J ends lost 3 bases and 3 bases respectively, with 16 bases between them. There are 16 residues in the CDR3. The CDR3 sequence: CASSFTTGAVTDTQYF. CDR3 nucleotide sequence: TGTGCCAGCAGCTTTACGACGGGGGCCGTGACAGATACGCAGTATTTT.

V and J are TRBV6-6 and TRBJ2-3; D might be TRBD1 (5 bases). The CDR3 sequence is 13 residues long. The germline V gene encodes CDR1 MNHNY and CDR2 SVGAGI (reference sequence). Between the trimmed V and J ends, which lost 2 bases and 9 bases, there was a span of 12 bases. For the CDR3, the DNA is TGTGCCAGCAGTTACGCCTCAGGGTCCACGCAGTATTTT. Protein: CASSYASGSTQYF.

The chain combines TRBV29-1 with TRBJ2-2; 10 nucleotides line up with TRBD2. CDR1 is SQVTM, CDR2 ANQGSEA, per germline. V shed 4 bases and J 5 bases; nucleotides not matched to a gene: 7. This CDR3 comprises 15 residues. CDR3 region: CSVAASGGPTGELFF. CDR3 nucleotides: TGCAGCGTTGCCGCTAGCGGGGGACCGACCGGGGAGCTGTTTTTT.

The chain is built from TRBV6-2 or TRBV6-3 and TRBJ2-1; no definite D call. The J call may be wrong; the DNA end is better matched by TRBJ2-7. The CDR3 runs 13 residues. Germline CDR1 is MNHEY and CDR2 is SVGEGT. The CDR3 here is CASSYSRTGEQYF. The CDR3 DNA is TGTGCCAGCAGTTACTCGCGGACCGGGGAGCAGTACTTC.

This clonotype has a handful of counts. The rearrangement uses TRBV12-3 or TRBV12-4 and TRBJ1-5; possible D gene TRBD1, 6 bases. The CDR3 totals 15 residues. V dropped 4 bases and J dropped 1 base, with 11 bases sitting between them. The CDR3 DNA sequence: TGTGCCAGCAGTTCACAGGGTCGGAGCAATCAGCCCCAGCATTTT. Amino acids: CASSSQGRSNQPQHF.

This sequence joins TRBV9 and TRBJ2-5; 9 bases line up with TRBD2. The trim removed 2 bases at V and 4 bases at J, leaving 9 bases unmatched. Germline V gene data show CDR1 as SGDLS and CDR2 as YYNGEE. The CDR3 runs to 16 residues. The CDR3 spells CASSVWSAGGPETQYF. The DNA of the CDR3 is TGTGCCAGCAGCGTTTGGTCTGCGGGGGGGCCAGAGACCCAGTACTTC.

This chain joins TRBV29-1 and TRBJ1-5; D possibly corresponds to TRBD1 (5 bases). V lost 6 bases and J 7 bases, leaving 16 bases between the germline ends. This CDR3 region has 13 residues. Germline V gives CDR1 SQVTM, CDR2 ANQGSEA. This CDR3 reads CSVKQGVSQPQHF. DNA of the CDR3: TGCAGCGTCAAGCAAGGGGTCAGCCAGCCCCAGCATTTT.

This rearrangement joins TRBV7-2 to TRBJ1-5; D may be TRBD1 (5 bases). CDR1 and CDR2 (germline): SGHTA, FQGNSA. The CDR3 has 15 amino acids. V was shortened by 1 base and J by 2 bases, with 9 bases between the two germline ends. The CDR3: CASSLGLGGNQPQHF. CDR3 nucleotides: TGTGCCAGCAGCTTAGGGTTAGGGGGCAATCAGCCCCAGCATTTT.

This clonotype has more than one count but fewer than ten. The CDR3 DNA reads as TGTGCCAGCAGCTCCCGCATGGGGACAGCCGTCTATGGCTACACCTTC. This sequence encodes CASSSRMGTAVYGYTF. The V gene is TRBV7-2, the J gene TRBJ1-2; 7 nucleotides line up with TRBD1. Germline assignment: CDR1 SGHTA and CDR2 FQGNSA. CDR3 length: 16 residues. With 4 bases clipped from V and 4 bases from J, the junction kept 12 bases outside the gene matches.

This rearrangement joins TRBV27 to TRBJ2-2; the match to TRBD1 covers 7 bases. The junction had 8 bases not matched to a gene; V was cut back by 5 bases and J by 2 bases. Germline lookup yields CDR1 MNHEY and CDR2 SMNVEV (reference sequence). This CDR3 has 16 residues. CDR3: CASSVSRDSNTGELFF. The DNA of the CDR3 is TGTGCCAGCAGTGTCTCCCGGGACAGCAACACCGGGGAGCTGTTTTTT.

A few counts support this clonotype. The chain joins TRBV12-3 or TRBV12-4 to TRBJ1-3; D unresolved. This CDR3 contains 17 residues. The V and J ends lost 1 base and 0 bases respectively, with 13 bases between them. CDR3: CASSLGLGVFSGNTIYF. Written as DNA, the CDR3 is TGTGCCAGCAGTTTAGGTCTCGGAGTCTTCTCTGGAAACACCATATATTTT.

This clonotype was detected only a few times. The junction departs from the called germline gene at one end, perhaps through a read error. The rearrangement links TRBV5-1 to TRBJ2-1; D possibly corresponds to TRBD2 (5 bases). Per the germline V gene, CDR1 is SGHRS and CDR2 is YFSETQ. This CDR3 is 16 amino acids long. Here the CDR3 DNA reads TGCACCAGCAACTCAGAGAGCGGAAGCTCCTACAATGAGCAGTTCTTC. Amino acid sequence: CTSNSESGSSYNEQFF.

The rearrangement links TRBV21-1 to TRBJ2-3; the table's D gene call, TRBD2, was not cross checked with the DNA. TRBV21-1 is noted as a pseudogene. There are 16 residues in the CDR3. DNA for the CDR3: TGTGCCAGCAGCAAAGAAAGCGGGGCCCCGTCGGATACGCAGTATTTT. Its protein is CASSKESGAPSDTQYF.

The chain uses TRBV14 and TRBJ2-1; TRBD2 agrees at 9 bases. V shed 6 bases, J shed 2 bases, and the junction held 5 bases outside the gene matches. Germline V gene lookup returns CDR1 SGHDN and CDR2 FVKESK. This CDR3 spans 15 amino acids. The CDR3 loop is CASRERGEAYNEQFF. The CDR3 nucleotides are TGTGCCAGCAGGGAGCGGGGGGAAGCCTACAATGAGCAGTTCTTC.